Detailed here is one T cell receptor beta chain. Naive-designated CD8 cells lacked CD45RO, were positively enriched for CCR7, and omitted terminally differentiated effector memory CD45RA+ cells. This sample was taken from a study of shared clonotypes between healthy human individuals. The CDR3 is 13 residues long. CDR1 and CDR2 from the germline V gene are WNHNN and SYGVQD (reference sequence). V was shortened by 3 bases and J by 0 bases, with 6 bases between the two germline ends. Original data processing: Owing to the provision of junction-only sequences devoid of quality scores by immunoSEQ, filtering differed. Profiling relied on immunoSEQ multiplex PCR, and the TCRdb table lists in-frame clones only, not all of them. V, J and clone size are those of that table, while D and trimming were read from the DNA. This sample carries about 2 million clones, about 95% of them seen once, and the ten largest clones take roughly 1%.

This sequence was found in a man younger than 30 in good health. This chain joins TRBV10-1 and TRBJ2-7; the D call may be TRBD1 or TRBD2 (5 bases each). Sequenced material: naive CD8+ T cells sorted from blood. The CDR3 DNA sequence: TGCGCCAGCAGTGACGGGGCCTCCTACGAGCAGTACTTC. Translated, it gives CASSDGASYEQYF.